The TCR beta chain described here comes from a study of a mutant IDH1 vaccine in newly diagnosed glioma. Time point given: week 11, during vaccination. Each vaccine dose was 300 ug of mutant IDH1 20-mer peptide, with topical imiquimod. Using immunoSEQ multiplex PCR, the repertoire was profiled, and TCRdb retains in-frame clones only, with some absent. This table holds tens of thousands of clones, 84% found once. Details on this clone: The antigen remains unidentified.

This CDR3 has 14 residues. CDR1 and CDR2 from the germline V gene are LNHDA and SQIVND (reference sequence). V lost 6 bases, J lost 6 bases, and 6 bases stayed unmatched. The sequence came from a woman between 45 and 65 years old with glioma. Sequencing was performed on PBMCs, taken from a glioma patient whose treatment included an IDH1 peptide vaccine. The chain carries TRBV19 and TRBJ1-1; TRBD1 aligns across 11 bases. The CDR3 here is CASSSGTGGPEAFF. CDR3 nucleotide sequence: TGTGCCAGTAGCTCCGGGACAGGGGGACCTGAAGCTTTCTTT.